The clone carrying this TCR beta chain was seen more than once but under ten times. Assay: immunoSEQ multiplex PCR; the TCRdb copy retains only in-frame clones and omits some. The sample holds about 320,000 clones; 88% are singletons and the top ten take less than 5.5%. The sample originates from a study of blood T cell repertoires in COVID-19. V was cut by 4 bases and J by 0 bases, with 14 bases left in between. CDR3 length: 16 amino acids. Germline loops: CDR1 SGDLS, CDR2 YYNGEE. This sequence joins TRBV9 and TRBJ1-3, with no clear D. Sequencing was done on a sample of PBMCs or T cells enriched from blood (not recorded which). The TCR was taken from a man younger than 45 who had recovered from COVID-19. The CDR3 DNA reads as TGTGCCAGCAGCTCCAGTACCGCTTACTCTGGAAACACCATATATTTT. Residues: CASSSSTAYSGNTIYF.